This paragraph reports one T cell receptor beta chain. The sample originates from a study of blood T cell repertoires in COVID-19. Study background: Acute-phase and convalescent COVID-19 samples originated in the United States, Italy and Spain. Sample material is recorded as cDNA or gDNA derived from T cells, B-cell-depleted T cells, or PBMCs.

In the original analysis: Researchers report that nucleated cell counts were estimated from reference gene primer amplification. The repertoire was sequenced with immunoSEQ multiplex PCR; TCRdb's copy has only in-frame clones and lacks some. The V and J calls and clone size come from that table; D and trimming were worked out from the DNA. The sample holds a few hundred thousand clones, 70% to 90% seen once. Germline CDR1 and CDR2: ENHRY and SYGVKD. The trim removed 8 bases at V and 5 bases at J, leaving 14 bases unmatched. The CDR3 runs to 16 residues. The chain combines TRBV10-3 with TRBJ2-2; 7 nucleotides align to TRBD2. The TCR was taken from a human donor in a cohort sampled during active COVID-19. Sequencing was performed on peripheral blood. CDR3 in DNA: TGTGCCATCGGAGCGGGGAGCGGGGTGAAAACCGGGGAGCTGTTTTTT. Protein: CAIGAGSGVKTGELFF.